This is a list of T cell receptor beta chains from one sample in a study of T cell responses to AZD1222 COVID-19 vaccine. TCRdb's table, derived via immunoSEQ multiplex PCR, lists solely in-frame clones and lacks some. The sample yields about 100,000 clones, about 92% seen once. Source: peripheral blood, taken on day 0 of AZD1222 vaccination. The source is an adult in good health. The CDR3 runs from the conserved cysteine through the conserved F or W. The D gene is left open where the match is weak. Where a row states a size, it is once, few, many or the class of an expanded clone; other rows omit it.

V	size	J	D	DNA	CDR3
TRBV20-1	NA	TRBJ1-1	NA	TGCAGTGCCTCGGACAGTTTTGAAGCTTTCTTT	CSASDSFEAFF
TRBV28	once	TRBJ1-4	NA	TGTGCCAGCAGTTTCCCGGGTCTCGAAAAACTGTTTTTT	CASSFPGLEKLFF
TRBV19	NA	TRBJ1-1	NA	TGTGCCAGTAGCCAAGTAGGTCTTTTGAACACTGAAGCTTTCTTT	CASSQVGLLNTEAFF
TRBV10-3	NA	TRBJ1-1	NA	TGTGCCATTCGGGCCCTCGGAACTGAAGCTTTCTTT	CAIRALGTEAFF
TRBV11-3	NA	TRBJ2-1	TRBD2	TGTGCCAGCAGCTTAGGAGCGGGAGTGGGGAATGAGCAGTTCTTC	CASSLGAGVGNEQFF
TRBV2	NA	TRBJ1-4	TRBD1	TGTGCCAGCAGGCTGGGACAGTGGAATGAAAAACTGTTTTTT	CASRLGQWNEKLFF
TRBV13	NA	TRBJ1-2	NA	TGTGCCAGCAGCTTAGATGTGAATGGCTACACCTTC	CASSLDVNGYTF
TRBV7-2	NA	TRBJ1-5	TRBD1	TGTGCCAGCAGCTTGGGACAGGGGCTCAATCAGCCCCAGCATTTT	CASSLGQGLNQPQHF
TRBV18	NA	TRBJ2-2	TRBD1	TGTGCCAGCTCAACAACCGGGACAGGGTTGTCCGGGGAGCTGTTTTTT	CASSTTGTGLSGELFF
TRBV12-3/TRBV12-4	NA	TRBJ2-2	NA	TGTGCCAGCAGTTTAGCGGGAGTGATGTTTTTT	CASSLAGVMFF
TRBV12-3/TRBV12-4	NA	TRBJ1-1	NA	TGTGCCAGCAGCTTTCGAGGGGTGACTGAAGCTTTCTTT	CASSFRGVTEAFF
TRBV7-2	NA	TRBJ1-1	NA	TGTGCCAGCAGCTTAATGCCAGGGAACACTGAAGCTTTCTTT	CASSLMPGNTEAFF
TRBV6-2/TRBV6-3	NA	TRBJ1-2	NA	TGTGCCAGCAGTTATGCGGAGGGGGGCTATGGCTACACCTTC	CASSYAEGGYGYTF
TRBV18	NA	TRBJ1-1	TRBD1	TGTGCCAGCTCACCCCCGACAGGGTTGAACACTGAAGCTTTCTTT	CASSPPTGLNTEAFF
TRBV6-5	NA	TRBJ1-2	NA	TGTGCCAGCAGCCCGGGAGAGATAGGCTATGGCTACACCTTC	CASSPGEIGYGYTF
TRBV5-1	NA	TRBJ2-3	NA	TGCGCCAGCAGCTTGGGGGGGGCCACAGATACGCAGTATTTT	CASSLGGATDTQYF